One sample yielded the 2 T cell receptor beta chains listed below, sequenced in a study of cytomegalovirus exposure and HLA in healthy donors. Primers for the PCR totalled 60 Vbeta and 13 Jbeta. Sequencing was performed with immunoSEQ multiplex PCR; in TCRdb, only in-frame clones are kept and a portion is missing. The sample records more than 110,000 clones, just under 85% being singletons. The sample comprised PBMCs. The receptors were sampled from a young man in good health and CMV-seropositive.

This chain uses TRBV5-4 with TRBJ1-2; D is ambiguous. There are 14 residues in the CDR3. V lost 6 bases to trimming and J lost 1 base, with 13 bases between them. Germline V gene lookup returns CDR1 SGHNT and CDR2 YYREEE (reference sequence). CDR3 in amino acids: CASTWERSNYGYTF. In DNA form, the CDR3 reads TGTGCCAGCACCTGGGAGAGGAGTAACTATGGCTACACCTTC.

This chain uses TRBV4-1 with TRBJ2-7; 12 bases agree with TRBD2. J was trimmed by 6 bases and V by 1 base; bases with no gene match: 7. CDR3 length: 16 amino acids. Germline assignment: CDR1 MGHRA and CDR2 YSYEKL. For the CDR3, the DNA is TGCGCCAGCAGCCAAGCTCCGACTAGCGGGAGTACCGAGCAGTACTTC. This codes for CASSQAPTSGSTEQYF.